Below, 27 T cell receptor beta chains from the same sample are listed, as sequenced in a study of OX40 agonist ivuxolimab in advanced cancers. Here immunoSEQ multiplex PCR was the method, and the copy in TCRdb shows in-frame clones only, minus some. The table lists about 45,000 clones, about 89% of them singletons, with roughly 16% in the top ten. The input for sequencing was CD4+ or CD8+ T cells sorted from blood, taken in a trial of the OX40 agonist ivuxolimab. Receptors originate from an adult with an advanced solid tumor such as melanoma, head and neck, liver or kidney cancer.

The chain joins TRBV5-4 to TRBJ1-2; D is unresolved. The CDR3 is 11 amino acids. V was trimmed by 5 bases and J by 6 bases, leaving 8 bases between them. Germline CDR1 reads SGHNT; CDR2 reads YYREEE (reference sequence). CDR3 sequence reads: CASRAFDGYTF. The CDR3, as DNA: TGTGCCAGCAGGGCGTTCGATGGCTACACCTTC.

The CDR3: CASYRGPGTEAFF. For the CDR3, the DNA is TGTGCCAGTTACAGGGGGCCGGGGACTGAAGCTTTCTTT. This chain connects TRBV19 to TRBJ1-1; 9 bases are a match to TRBD1. V lost 8 bases to trimming and J lost 5 bases; unmatched junction nucleotides: 6. CDR3 length: 13 amino acids. CDR1 LNHDA and CDR2 SQIVND come from the germline V gene (reference sequence).

This chain joins TRBV4-1 and TRBJ2-1; D not certain. Trimming left V 0 bases short and J 3 bases short, with 6 bases between. Looked up from germline, CDR1 is MGHRA and CDR2 is YSYEKL. There are 14 residues in the CDR3. The CDR3 DNA is TGCGCCAGCAGCCAAGAATTCCGCTACAATGAGCAGTTCTTC. This gives the protein CASSQEFRYNEQFF.

In the case of this clone: An end of the junction does not agree with germline; a read error may underlie this. The J gene is TRBJ2-1, the V gene TRBV7-9, with D hard to call. From germline, CDR1 is SEHNR and CDR2 FQNEAQ (reference sequence). The CDR3 is made up of 9 amino acids. The CDR3 here is CASSLDAVF. As DNA, the CDR3 is TGTGCCAGCAGCTTAGATGCAGTCTTC.

The chain joins TRBV7-7 to TRBJ1-1, with TRBD1 as a possible D gene (5 bases). This CDR3 is 13 amino acids long. V lost 6 bases and J lost 8, with 16 bases in between. The germline CDR1 and CDR2 sequences are SSHAT and FNYEAQ (reference sequence). CDR3 DNA: TGTGCCAGCAGTGATGGGCTGGGGGTCGAAGCTTTCTTT. This codes for CASSDGLGVEAFF.

The chain joins TRBV7-9 to TRBJ2-2; D uncertain. CDR3 length: 12 residues. CDR1 and CDR2 from the germline V gene are SEHNR and FQNEAQ (reference sequence). Trimming took off 2 bases at V and 9 bases at J, with 7 bases between the two ends. The CDR3 reads CASSLSGRELFF. The CDR3 coding sequence is TGTGCCAGCAGCTTATCGGGTCGGGAGCTGTTTTTT.

The J gene is TRBJ1-5, the V gene TRBV30; D gene unclear. Germline V lookup: CDR1 GTSNPN, CDR2 SVGIG (reference sequence). V lost 5 bases to trimming and J lost 3 bases, with 2 bases between them. This CDR3 spans 10 amino acids. The CDR3 DNA sequence: TGTGCCTGGGTCAATCAGCCCCAGCATTTT. This codes for CAWVNQPQHF.

This clone was picked up a small number of times. J is TRBJ1-2 and V is TRBV27, with TRBD1 matching 7 bases. This CDR3 region has 13 residues. The germline V gene encodes CDR1 MNHEY and CDR2 SMNVEV (reference sequence). Losses at the gene ends were 6 bases for V and 6 bases for J; bases not matched to a gene: 7. DNA of the CDR3: TGTGCCAGCAGCCCCGACAGGGAGGATGGCTACACCTTC. Its protein is CASSPDREDGYTF.

The chain links TRBV27 to TRBJ2-6, with D tentatively TRBD1 (5 bases). CDR1 is MNHEY and CDR2 is SMNVEV in the germline V gene (reference sequence). This CDR3 has 16 amino acids. Between the trimmed V and J ends, which lost 2 bases and 4 bases, there was a span of 12 bases. The CDR3 coding sequence is TGTGCCAGCAGTTTAGTGGGGCGGAGAGGGGCCAACGTCCTGACTTTC. Residues: CASSLVGRRGANVLTF.

The chain links TRBV10-3 to TRBJ2-3; maybe TRBD2 (5 bases). Between the trimmed V and J ends, which lost 9 bases and 5 bases, there was a span of 12 bases. The CDR3 covers 12 residues. Germline V CDR1 and CDR2: ENHRY, SYGVKD. CDR3: CAIGPGGDTQYF. Written as DNA, the CDR3 is TGTGCCATTGGTCCTGGAGGAGATACGCAGTATTTT.

The count of this clone is one. V is TRBV10-3 and J is TRBJ1-1; D may be TRBD1 (5 bases). Germline V lookup: CDR1 ENHRY, CDR2 SYGVKD. This CDR3 has 13 amino acids. Trimming took 11 bases from V and 4 from J, leaving 17 bases between them. The CDR3 DNA reads as TGTGCCGGCCGCTGGGGGGTGGCCACTGAAGCTTTCTTT. This encodes CAGRWGVATEAFF.

J is TRBJ2-7 and V is TRBV7-3, with TRBD2 matching 12 bases. CDR3 size: 14 residues. Germline V gene lookup returns CDR1 SGHTA and CDR2 FQGTGA. V dropped 5 bases and J dropped 3; count of bases not matched to a gene: 2. The CDR3 region is CASSPTSGSYEQYF. The CDR3 DNA follows: TGTGCCAGCAGCCCGACTAGCGGGAGCTACGAGCAGTACTTC.

Points on this clone: Other DNA sequences in this specimen translate into the identical CDR3. The J gene is TRBJ2-7, the V gene TRBV5-6; D might be TRBD1 or TRBD2, each matching 7 bases. V dropped 3 bases and J dropped 6 bases, with 16 bases sitting between them. The CDR3 sequence is 14 residues long. In germline, CDR1 is SGHDT, CDR2 YYEEEE. The CDR3 here is CASSSGGGLGEQYF. The CDR3 nucleotides are TGTGCCAGCAGCTCAGGGGGGGGGTTGGGCGAGCAGTACTTC.

This clone has a handful of counts. The chain has TRBV7-9 and TRBJ1-2; D is unclear. CDR3 length equals 14 residues. Germline CDR1 is SEHNR and CDR2 is FQNEAQ (reference sequence). Trimming stripped 1 base from V and 3 bases from J, with 9 bases between. In DNA, the CDR3 is TGTGCCAGCAGCTTAGAAGGCCCGGACTATGGCTACACCTTC. The encoded protein is CASSLEGPDYGYTF.

The V call is TRBV2, the J call TRBJ2-7; possible D gene TRBD1, 5 bases. V gave up 5 bases and J gave up 3 bases, with 17 bases separating them. Germline CDR1 reads SNHLY; CDR2 reads FYNNEI. CDR3 length: 15 residues. The CDR3, as DNA: TGTGCCAGCAGTTCTTGGGGCAGTTCACTCTACGAGCAGTACTTC. This translates into CASSSWGSSLYEQYF.

This chain joins TRBV21-1 and TRBJ2-7; the listed D gene, TRBD1, was not tested against the DNA. TRBV21-1 is a pseudogene segment. The CDR3 extends over 16 amino acids. The CDR3 is CANSKADRDRGYEQYF. Written as DNA, the CDR3 is TGTGCCAACAGCAAAGCGGATAGGGACAGGGGTTACGAGCAGTACTTC.

J is TRBJ2-5 and V is TRBV6-5; 9 nucleotides agree with TRBD2. CDR3 length: 16 amino acids. CDR1 MNHEY and CDR2 SVGAGI come from the germline V gene. Unmatched junction bases numbered 8, after V lost 2 bases and J lost 4 bases. The CDR3 loop is CASSYDAGGPTETQYF. CDR3 DNA: TGTGCCAGCAGTTACGACGCGGGGGGGCCCACAGAGACCCAGTACTTC.

J is TRBJ1-1 and V is TRBV2; the D gene is possibly TRBD1 (5 bases). Germline lookup yields CDR1 SNHLY and CDR2 FYNNEI. V dropped 3 bases and J dropped 6 bases, with 8 bases sitting between them. The CDR3 length is 12 residues. The CDR3 nucleotides are TGTGCCAGCAGTGACAGGGTCGCTGAAGCTTTCTTT. Its translation is CASSDRVAEAFF.

V and J are TRBV11-3 and TRBJ2-2, with D maybe TRBD1 (5 bases). Germline assignment: CDR1 SGHNT and CDR2 YENEEA. The CDR3 has 15 residues. V was pared by 4 bases and J by 7 bases, with 16 bases between. In DNA, the CDR3 is TGTGCCAGCAGCTCGCAGGGTAGATATGGCGGGGAGCTGTTTTTT. Amino acids: CASSSQGRYGGELFF.

V and J are TRBV9 and TRBJ1-1, with D possibly TRBD1 on 5 matching bases. CDR1 is SGDLS and CDR2 is YYNGEE in the germline V gene. The length of the CDR3 is 16 residues. The V end was cut by 0 bases, the J end by 3 bases, with 15 bases between. The CDR3 reads CASSVEEWGVDTEAFF. The CDR3 nucleotides are TGTGCCAGCAGCGTAGAGGAGTGGGGGGTTGACACTGAAGCTTTCTTT.

The rearrangement links TRBV6-6 to TRBJ1-2; D remains unclear. Germline assignment: CDR1 MNHNY and CDR2 SVGAGI (reference sequence). Trimming removed 6 bases at V and 4 bases at J, with 18 bases between. This CDR3 has 15 residues. The CDR3 loop is CASSRTLPSFYGYTF. CDR3 coding DNA: TGTGCCAGCAGCCGAACCTTACCGAGTTTCTATGGCTACACCTTC.

The chain combines TRBV21-1 with TRBJ1-2; the table gives TRBD1 as D, unverified against the DNA. TRBV21-1 constitutes a pseudogene. This CDR3 is 16 amino acids long. The CDR3 bases are TGTGCCAGCAGCAAAGTATTCCCCAGGGGGCGTGGGGGCTACACCTTC. This encodes CASSKVFPRGRGGYTF.

V gene TRBV7-9 combines with J gene TRBJ1-2; no definite D call. CDR3 length: 14 residues. V dropped 5 bases and J dropped 3 bases, with 13 bases sitting between them. From germline, CDR1 is SEHNR and CDR2 FQNEAQ (reference sequence). CDR3: CASSTPAPHYGYTF. The CDR3 nucleotides are TGTGCCAGCAGCACCCCGGCCCCCCACTATGGCTACACCTTC. The variable domain in full, with the rest retrieved from reference TRBV7-9 and TRBJ1-2, is DTGVSQNPRHKITKRGQNVTFRCDPISEHNRLYWYRQTLGQGPEFLTYFQNEAQLEKSRLLSDRFSAERPKGSFSTLEIQRTEQGDSAMYLCASSTPAPHYGYTFGSGTRLTVV.

This clone was seen just once. The chain links TRBV6-1 to TRBJ2-5, with D tentatively TRBD1 or TRBD2 (5 bases each). The CDR3 is made up of 14 amino acids. The germline V and J ends were trimmed by 6 bases and 5 bases, with 16 bases remaining between them. Germline CDR1 reads MNHNS; CDR2 reads SASEGT. CDR3 bases: TGTGCCAGCAGAATGATCGGGGACGTGGAGACCCAGTACTTC. Translated: CASRMIGDVETQYF.

The genes are TRBV2 and TRBJ2-1; D is undetermined. Germline values: CDR1 SNHLY, CDR2 FYNNEI. Deletions cut 8 bases from V and 7 bases from J, with 15 bases between. This CDR3 has 13 residues. The CDR3 bases are TGTGCCAGCTGGGCTAGTGGCTTGAATGAGCAGTTCTTC. This encodes CASWASGLNEQFF.

This chain uses TRBV20-1 with TRBJ2-7; D is ambiguous. Germline CDR1 is DFQATT and CDR2 is SNEGSKA (reference sequence). The CDR3 runs 10 residues. The V end was cut by 5 bases, the J end by 7 bases, with 9 bases between. CDR3 amino acids: CSAHLSEQYF. CDR3 sequence (DNA): TGCAGTGCTCACCTGAGTGAGCAGTACTTC.

Note on this clone: Relative to the germline gene, one junction end is altered; a read error may explain this. The chain carries TRBV5-4 and TRBJ2-7; a possible D gene is TRBD1 (6 bases). The length of the CDR3 is 17 residues. Germline lookup yields CDR1 SGHNT and CDR2 YYREEE (reference sequence). CDR3 coding DNA: TGTGCCAGCGGGGACGGGACACGCGCGCGGCTACTACGCGAGCAGCACTTC. As protein: CASGDGTRARLLREQHF.